This TCR beta chain appears in the sequencing data of a study of breast tumors, draining lymph nodes, adjacent tissues. V lost 3 bases to trimming and J lost 5 bases; unmatched junction nucleotides: 13. This CDR3 region has 18 residues. Looked up from germline, CDR1 is KGHDR and CDR2 is SFDVKD. MiXCR, applied by TCRdb to the multiplex PCR reads, yields one record per CDR3 protein. The sample lists about 180,000 distinct CDR3 sequences; 30% to 40% were seen once. Breast cancer patients provided tissue from their axillary draining lymph nodes. This clonotype showed up many times. It may be a read error: a sequence one base away is much more abundant. Because it lacks the conserved phenylalanine or tryptophan at the end, this CDR3 is likely a read error.

The genes are TRBV24-1 and TRBJ2-5; 11 bases are shared with TRBD1. Input material: axillary lymph node tissue. The clonotype was recovered from a female donor with breast cancer. Some clones in this sample may be carry-over from other donors' samples. CDR3 in amino acids: CATSDDGQGAGVWETQYL. In DNA, the CDR3 is TGTGCCACCAGTGATGATGGACAGGGGGCCGGTGTTTGGGAGACCCAGTACCTC.